These 8 T cell receptor beta chains originate from one sample sequenced in a study of T-cell memory formation after mild COVID-19. In TCRdb, the 5' RACE reads were re-called with MiXCR into one record per CDR3 protein. The table has 450,000 or so distinct CDR3 sequences, 20% seen once. Specimen: PBMCs or a T cell subset sorted from them (not recorded which). These receptors were collected from an adult woman who had mild COVID-19 (a few samples of this study predate the infection). Cell type and time point are not known.

This clonotype came up a few times. V gene TRBV7-9 combines with J gene TRBJ2-1; perhaps TRBD1 as D (6 bases). Germline CDR1 is SEHNR and CDR2 is FQNEAQ (reference sequence). There are 13 residues in the CDR3. V was shortened by 1 base and J by 9 bases, with 10 bases between the two germline ends. The CDR3 loop reads CASSLGQAFEQFF. Written as DNA, the CDR3 is TGTGCCAGCAGCTTAGGACAGGCGTTTGAGCAGTTCTTC.

The sample holds many counts of this clonotype. Written as DNA, the CDR3 is TGTGCCAGCAGCCGGGACGGGCACTACGAGCAGTACTTC. Translated, it gives CASSRDGHYEQYF. The rearrangement joins TRBV9 to TRBJ2-7; D is perhaps TRBD1 or TRBD2 (5 bases each). The CDR3 is 13 amino acids. V dropped 4 bases and J dropped 3 bases, with 11 bases sitting between them. Looked up from germline, CDR1 is SGDLS and CDR2 is YYNGEE.

For this clonotype: The DNA is omitted, as the CDR3 cannot be located on it reliably, and the CDR3 follows TCRdb's listing. The genes are TRBV25-1 and TRBJ2-7; the table's D gene call, TRBD2, was not cross checked with the DNA. Germline-derived CDR1 and CDR2 are MGHDK and SYGVNS. Including both end residues, the CDR3 is 15 amino acids long. Here the CDR3 reads CASSSSREPGYEQYF.

The chain joins TRBV7-2 to TRBJ2-5; 9 bases align to TRBD2. Trimming at V came to 1 base and at J to 7 bases, leaving 7 bases not matched to a gene. Germline loops: CDR1 SGHTA, CDR2 FQGNSA. The CDR3 covers 15 residues. The CDR3 loop reads CASSLVRGGSRTQYF. Written as DNA, the CDR3 is TGTGCCAGCAGCTTAGTGCGGGGGGGGTCCCGGACCCAGTACTTC.

The V gene is TRBV20-1, the J gene TRBJ2-5; D perhaps matches TRBD2 (5 bases). Per germline, CDR1 DFQATT and CDR2 SNEGSKA (reference sequence). CDR3 length: 13 amino acids. With 6 bases removed from V and 1 base from J, the gap between germline ends came to 12 bases. The DNA of the CDR3 is TGCAGTGCCTCCCCCGGGATCCAAGAGACCCAGTACTTC. Its translation is CSASPGIQETQYF.

The rearrangement uses TRBV15 and TRBJ2-1; 8 bases fit TRBD1. V shed 3 bases and J 6 bases; nucleotides not matched to a gene: 1. Germline CDR1 is LNHNV and CDR2 is YYDKDF (reference sequence). This CDR3 spans 13 amino acids. Here the CDR3 reads CATSRTGANEQFF. In nucleotides, the CDR3 is TGTGCCACCAGCAGGACAGGGGCCAATGAGCAGTTCTTC.

V usage is TRBV5-1 and J usage is TRBJ1-4; no definite D call. Germline CDR1 reads SGHRS; CDR2 reads YFSETQ. CDR3 length: 14 amino acids. The V and J ends lost 0 bases and 7 bases respectively, with 10 bases between them. In nucleotides, the CDR3 is TGCGCCAGCAGCTTGGCCACCGGAGGTGAAAAACTGTTTTTT. As protein: CASSLATGGEKLFF.

This clonotype has just a few counts. This chain links TRBV29-1 with TRBJ1-1; D gene ambiguous. This CDR3 has 14 amino acids. Germline CDR1 SQVTM, CDR2 ANQGSEA. The V end was cut by 3 bases, the J end by 1 base, with 12 bases between. CDR3 nucleotides: TGCAGCGTTGATACAAGGATTGGGAACACTGAAGCTTTCTTT. As protein: CSVDTRIGNTEAFF.